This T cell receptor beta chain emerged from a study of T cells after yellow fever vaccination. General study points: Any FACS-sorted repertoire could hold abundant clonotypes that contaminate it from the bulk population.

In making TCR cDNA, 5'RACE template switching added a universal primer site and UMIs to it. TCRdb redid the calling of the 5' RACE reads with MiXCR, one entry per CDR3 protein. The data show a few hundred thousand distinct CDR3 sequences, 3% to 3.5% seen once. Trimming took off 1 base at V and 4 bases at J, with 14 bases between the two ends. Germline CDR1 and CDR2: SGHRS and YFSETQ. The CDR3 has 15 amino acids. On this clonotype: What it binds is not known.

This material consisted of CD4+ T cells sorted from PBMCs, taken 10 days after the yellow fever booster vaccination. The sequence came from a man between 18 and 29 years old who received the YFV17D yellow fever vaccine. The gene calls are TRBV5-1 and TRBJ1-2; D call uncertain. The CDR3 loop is CASSLNSGMSYGYTF. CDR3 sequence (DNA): TGCGCCAGCAGCTTGAATTCGGGGATGAGCTATGGCTACACCTTC.